This TCR beta chain was identified in a study of blood T cell repertoires in COVID-19. Study-level background: Specimens from acute and convalescent COVID-19 originated in the United States, Italy and Spain. PBMCs, B-cell-depleted T cells, or T cells were the source of the cDNA or gDNA that made up the material.

V was clipped by 0 bases and J by 4 bases, with 13 bases between them. This CDR3 is built from 15 residues. The germline CDR1 and CDR2 sequences are SGHRS and YFSETQ. Methods used by the authors: Reference gene primer amplification gave nucleated cell count estimates. Assay used: immunoSEQ multiplex PCR; TCRdb lists only in-frame clones, some missing. The D gene and trimming were derived from the DNA, and the V and J assignments and clone size from that table. The sample includes 200,000 or so clones, about 79% of them seen just once. The TCR was taken from a man aged 35-49 years who had recovered from COVID-19. Sequences were obtained from peripheral blood. The V gene is TRBV5-1, the J gene TRBJ1-1; tentatively, D is TRBD1 (5 bases). The chain's CDR3 is CASSLGYGQGTEAFF. Written as DNA, the CDR3 is TGCGCCAGCAGCTTGGGTTACGGCCAGGGCACTGAAGCTTTCTTT.